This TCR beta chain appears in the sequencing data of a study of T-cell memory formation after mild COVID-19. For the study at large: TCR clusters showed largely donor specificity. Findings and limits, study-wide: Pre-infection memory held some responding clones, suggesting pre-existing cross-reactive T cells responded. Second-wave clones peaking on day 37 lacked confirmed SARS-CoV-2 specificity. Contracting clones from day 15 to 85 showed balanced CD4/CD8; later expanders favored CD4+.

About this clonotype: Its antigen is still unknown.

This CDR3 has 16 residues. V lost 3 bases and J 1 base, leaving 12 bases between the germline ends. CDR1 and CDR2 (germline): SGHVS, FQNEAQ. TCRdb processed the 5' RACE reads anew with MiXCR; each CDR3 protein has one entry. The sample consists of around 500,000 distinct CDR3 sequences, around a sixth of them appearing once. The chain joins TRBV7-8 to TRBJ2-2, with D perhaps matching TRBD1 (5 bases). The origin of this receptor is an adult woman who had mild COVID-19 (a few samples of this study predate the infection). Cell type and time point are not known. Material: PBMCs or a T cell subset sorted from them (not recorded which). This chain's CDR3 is CASSFPDRGNTGELFF. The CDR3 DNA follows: TGTGCCAGCAGCTTTCCTGATAGGGGGAACACCGGGGAGCTGTTTTTT. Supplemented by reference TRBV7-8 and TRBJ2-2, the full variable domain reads GAGVSQSPRYKVAKRGQDVALRCDPISGHVSLFWYQQALGQGPEFLTYFQNEAQLDKSGLPSDRFFAERPEGSVSTLKIQRTQQEDSAVYLCASSFPDRGNTGELFFGEGSRLTVL.